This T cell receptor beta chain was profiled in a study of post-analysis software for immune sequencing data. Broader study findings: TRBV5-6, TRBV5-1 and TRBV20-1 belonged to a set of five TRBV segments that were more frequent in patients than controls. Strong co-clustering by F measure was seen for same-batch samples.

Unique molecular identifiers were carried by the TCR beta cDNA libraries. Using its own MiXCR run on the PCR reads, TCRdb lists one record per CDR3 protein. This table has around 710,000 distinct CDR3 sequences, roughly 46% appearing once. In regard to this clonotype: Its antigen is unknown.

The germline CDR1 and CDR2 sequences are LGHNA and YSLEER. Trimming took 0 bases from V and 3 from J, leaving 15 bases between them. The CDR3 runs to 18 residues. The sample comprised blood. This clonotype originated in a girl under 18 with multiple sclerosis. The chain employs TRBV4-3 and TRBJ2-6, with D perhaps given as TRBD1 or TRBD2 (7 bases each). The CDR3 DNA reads TGCGCCAGCAGCCAAGATCAGGGGGGGAATTTTGGGGCCAACGTCCTGACTTTC. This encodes CASSQDQGGNFGANVLTF.